Below, 12 T cell receptor beta chains from the same sample are listed, as sequenced in a study of technical replicates of blood from several donors. Repertoires were generated with immunoSEQ multiplex PCR, while TCRdb's copy carries only in-frame clones and drops some. The table records tens of thousands of clones, about 93% of them present only once. Sequenced material: T cells isolated from PBMCs. The receptors derive from a human donor in good health.

The chain joins TRBV4-1 to TRBJ1-1; no reliable D call. The V and J ends lost 1 base and 3 bases respectively, with 24 bases between them. CDR1 and CDR2 (germline): MGHRA, YSYEKL. The CDR3 length is 19 residues. The CDR3 DNA is TGCGCCAGCAGCCAAGGAAATGGACGGAGGTCCTTTGGGGACACTGAAGCTTTCTTT. Translating gives CASSQGNGRRSFGDTEAFF.

The chain uses TRBV29-1 and TRBJ1-2, with 7 bases identical to TRBD1. This CDR3 contains 13 residues. CDR1 SQVTM and CDR2 ANQGSEA come from the germline V gene. J was trimmed by 4 bases and V by 6 bases; bases with no gene match: 8. The CDR3 bases are TGCAGCGTGATTCAAGGGGGCGGCTATGGCTACACCTTC. Translated: CSVIQGGGYGYTF.

The chain uses TRBV27 and TRBJ2-7, with a weak D call TRBD2 (6 bases). This CDR3 region has 14 residues. The V end was cut by 6 bases, the J end by 5 bases, with 17 bases between. Germline V gene data show CDR1 as MNHEY and CDR2 as SMNVEV (reference sequence). The CDR3 loop is CASSPRGYFDEQYF. CDR3 nucleotide sequence: TGTGCCAGCAGCCCACGGGGGTACTTCGACGAGCAGTACTTC.

V is TRBV6-6 and J is TRBJ2-7; possibly TRBD1 for D (6 bases). V was shortened by 2 bases and J by 4 bases, with 9 bases between the two germline ends. From germline, CDR1 is MNHNY and CDR2 SVGAGI (reference sequence). This CDR3 region has 13 residues. CDR3 amino acids: CASSYGTSYEQYF. The DNA for the CDR3 is TGTGCCAGCAGTTACGGGACATCATACGAGCAGTACTTC.

The V and J genes are TRBV4-1 and TRBJ2-7; possible D gene TRBD2, 6 bases. CDR1 and CDR2 (germline): MGHRA, YSYEKL. CDR3 length: 15 residues. Trimming took off 4 bases at V and 0 bases at J, with 13 bases between the two ends. As DNA, the CDR3 is TGCGCCAGCAGCCCCGGGGGAATCGACTCCTACGAGCAGTACTTC. As protein: CASSPGGIDSYEQYF.

V is TRBV29-1 and J is TRBJ2-3, with 8 bases lining up with TRBD2. V lost 0 bases, J lost 4 bases, and 3 bases stayed unmatched. This CDR3 region has 14 residues. Per germline, CDR1 SQVTM and CDR2 ANQGSEA. The CDR3 region is CSVEEGREADTQYF. The CDR3 coding sequence is TGCAGCGTTGAAGAGGGGCGGGAGGCAGATACGCAGTATTTT.

The chain recombines TRBV29-1 with TRBJ2-3; a possible D gene is TRBD2 (6 bases). This CDR3 is built from 18 residues. CDR1 is SQVTM, CDR2 ANQGSEA, per germline. Trimming removed 4 bases at V and 0 bases at J, with 23 bases between. CDR3 in amino acids: CSVVGMGGSSSSTDTQYF. The DNA for the CDR3 is TGCAGCGTTGTTGGAATGGGAGGATCTTCATCTAGCACAGATACGCAGTATTTT.

The chain has TRBV15 and TRBJ2-7, with a weak D call TRBD1 (6 bases). The CDR3 spans 14 residues. V was trimmed by 2 bases and J by 2 bases, leaving 10 bases between them. The germline CDR1 and CDR2 sequences are LNHNV and YYDKDF (reference sequence). In nucleotides, the CDR3 is TGTGCCACCAGCAGACCGGGACAACCCTACGAGCAGTACTTC. Translation gives CATSRPGQPYEQYF. The variable domain in full, completed from reference TRBV15 and TRBJ2-7, reads DAMVIQNPRYQVTQFGKPVTLSCSQTLNHNVMYWYQQKSSQAPKLLFHYYDKDFNNEADTPDNFQSRRPNTSFCFLDIRSPGLGDTAMYLCATSRPGQPYEQYFGPGTRLTVT.

This chain joins TRBV27 and TRBJ2-1; 14 bases align to TRBD2. The CDR3 is made up of 19 amino acids. V was clipped by 5 bases and J by 2 bases; unmatched bases: 11. The germline CDR1 and CDR2 sequences are MNHEY and SMNVEV (reference sequence). The CDR3 spells CASSVPGLAGVLTYNEQFF. The CDR3 bases are TGTGCCAGCAGTGTCCCGGGACTAGCGGGAGTTTTAACCTACAATGAGCAGTTCTTC.

The V and J genes are TRBV7-9 and TRBJ2-7, with 14 bases lining up with TRBD2. This CDR3 has 16 amino acids. Per germline, CDR1 SEHNR and CDR2 FQNEAQ (reference sequence). The junction had 5 bases not matched to a gene; V was cut back by 5 bases and J by 2 bases. CDR3 bases: TGTGCCAGCAGCGAAGGGACTAGCGGGAGTCCCTACGAGCAGTACTTC. Its protein product is CASSEGTSGSPYEQYF.

In its sample, this clone was seen once. CDR3 nucleotides: TGCGCCAGCAGCGAGGGGGTCACCTACAATGAGCAGTTCTTC. This sequence encodes CASSEGVTYNEQFF. V and J are TRBV5-1 and TRBJ2-1, with D maybe TRBD1 (6 bases). Germline V gene data show CDR1 as SGHRS and CDR2 as YFSETQ. V dropped 4 bases and J dropped 2 bases, with 10 bases sitting between them. The CDR3 consists of 14 residues.

The chain couples TRBV5-6 to TRBJ2-3; 10 nucleotides line up with TRBD1. The CDR3 loop spans 17 amino acids. V lost 0 bases, J lost 2 bases, and 6 bases stayed unmatched. CDR1 SGHDT and CDR2 YYEEEE come from the germline V gene. The CDR3 sequence is CASSLDSTGGLTDTQYF. The CDR3, as DNA: TGTGCCAGCAGCTTGGACTCGACAGGGGGCCTCACAGATACGCAGTATTTT.